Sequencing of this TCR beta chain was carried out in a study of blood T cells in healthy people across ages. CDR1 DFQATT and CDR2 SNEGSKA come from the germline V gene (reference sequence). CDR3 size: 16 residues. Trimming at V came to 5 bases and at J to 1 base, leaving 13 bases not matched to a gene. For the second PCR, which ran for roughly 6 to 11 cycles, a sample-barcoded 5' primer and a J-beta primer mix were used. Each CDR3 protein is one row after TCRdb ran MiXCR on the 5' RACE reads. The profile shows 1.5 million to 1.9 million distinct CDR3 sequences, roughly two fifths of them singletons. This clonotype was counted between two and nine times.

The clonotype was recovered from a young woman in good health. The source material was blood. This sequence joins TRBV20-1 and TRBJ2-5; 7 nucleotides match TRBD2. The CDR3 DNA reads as TGCAGTGCTGTTGTGGGGGGGTCCCCTTTCCAAGAGACCCAGTACTTC. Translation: CSAVVGGSPFQETQYF.